This TCR beta chain was sequenced in a study of memory CD4+ T cells and cytomegalovirus serostatus (dated by TCRdb to the late 2010s). Study-level background: The cohort comprised about 33 healthy Belgian adults, 9 CMV seropositive and roughly 24 CMV seronegative. To replicate a published TCR-based CMV serostatus classifier, the study sequenced CD4+ memory TCRbeta repertoires from a Belgian cohort whose cytomegalovirus serostatus was known.

The Quick-DNA Microprep Kit was used to extract genomic DNA from the sorted cells. TCRbeta DNA was amplified with the immunoSEQ hsTCRbeta kit following the manufacturer's protocol. An Illumina MiSeq instrument was used to sequence the TCRbeta libraries. On the study's bioinformatics: After out-of-frame sequences were removed, millions of distinct TCRbeta sequences remained, averaging about 66,813 per individual. Each individual was scored by the count of around 160 previously reported CMV-associated TCRbeta sequences and the total productive distinct TCRbeta count. A beta-binomial model was reimplemented in Python, and scikit-learn random forests with default parameters were trained on US cohort data. Classifier performance on the Belgian cohort was summarized as median AUC with percentile confidence intervals calculated over 10,000 bootstrap iterations. What TCRdb holds here is the immuneACCESS table cut down to in-frame rearrangements. Part of the clones is not present; checked against another copy, under half of the missing clones reflect an unresolved V gene, and the others are unexplained. The V and J calls and clone size were taken over from that table, and D and trimming were inferred from the DNA. Within this sample are around 50,000 clones, with roughly 74% of them counted one time only. Of the sample, roughly 1.2% is held by the ten largest clones.

Single viable CD3+CD4+CD8-CD45RO+ cells were sorted as memory CD4+ T cells on a FACSAria II. To determine CMV serostatus, a Roche Elecsys assay was used that detects serum IgG against CMV pp150, pp28, p38 and p52. Once the samples were thawed, total CD4+ T cells were enriched through positive selection using CD4 magnetic microbeads. Samples originated from another study that specifically interrogated the CD4+ T cell memory repertoire. Following standard operating procedures, peripheral blood mononuclear cells were isolated and cryopreserved, while serum was kept at -80 degrees C. The staining used CD3-PerCP (BW264/56), CD4-APC (RPA-T4), CD45RO-PE (UCHT1) and CD8-Pacific Orange (3B5) antibodies, and Sytox blue was used to exclude non-viable cells. Findings and caveats that apply to the study as a whole: Results were interpreted as suggesting that the CMV-associated TCR signature is largely present in the CD4+ memory repertoire. The original-framework classifier achieved a median bootstrapped AUC of almost 0.97 with a 95% CI of 0.76-1.00 on the Belgian cohort. Of over 150 previously reported CMV-associated TCRbeta sequences, about 68 appeared in the CD4+ memory repertoires, each in one to five individuals. Only CD4+CD45RO+ memory cells were sequenced, in contrast to the original study, which included naive and memory CD4+ and CD8+ populations. CMV serostatus prediction reached a median bootstrapped AUC of 0.95 with the original framework and 0.91 with a US-trained random forest.

The CDR3 numbers 15 residues from cysteine through phenylalanine. Here the CDR3 DNA is all that survives: 45 bases in frame from base 1. At the junction V is shortened by 4 bases and J by 11 bases; bases outside the gene matches: 17. The germline V gene (reference sequence) supplies CDR1 SGHNT and CDR2 YYREEE. In regard to this clone: The target of this receptor is not known. Base-call qualities are not available, and no considerably larger clone is one nucleotide away.

The source material was memory CD4+ T cells from blood. This receptor was obtained from an adult in good health and CMV-seropositive. This chain joins TRBV5-4 to TRBJ1-1, and 7 bases in between align with TRBD1. In nucleotide form, the sequence is TGTGCCAGCAGCAGGGACCGGGACAGTTCCAGTCGGGCTTTCTTT. Translated, it gives CASSRDRDSSSRAFF.